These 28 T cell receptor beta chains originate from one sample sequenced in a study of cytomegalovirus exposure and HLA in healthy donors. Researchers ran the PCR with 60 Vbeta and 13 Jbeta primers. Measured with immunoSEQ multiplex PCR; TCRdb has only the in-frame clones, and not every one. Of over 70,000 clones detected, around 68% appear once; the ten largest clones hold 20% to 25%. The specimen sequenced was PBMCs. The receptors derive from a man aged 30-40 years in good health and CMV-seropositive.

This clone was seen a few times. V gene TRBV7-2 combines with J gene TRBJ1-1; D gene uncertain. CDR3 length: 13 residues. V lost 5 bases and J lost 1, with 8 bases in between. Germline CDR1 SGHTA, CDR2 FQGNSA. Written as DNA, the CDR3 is TGTGCCAGCAGCCGCGAGGCGAACACTGAAGCTTTCTTT. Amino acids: CASSREANTEAFF.

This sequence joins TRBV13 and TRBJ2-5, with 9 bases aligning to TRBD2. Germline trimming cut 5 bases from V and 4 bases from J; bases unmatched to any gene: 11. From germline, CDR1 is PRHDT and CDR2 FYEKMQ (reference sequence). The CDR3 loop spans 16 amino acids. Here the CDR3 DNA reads TGTGCCAGCAGCGTCAAGCGGGGGGCTAGGGGAGAGACCCAGTACTTC. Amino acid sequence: CASSVKRGARGETQYF. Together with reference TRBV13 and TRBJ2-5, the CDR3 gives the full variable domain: AAGVIQSPRHLIKEKRETATLKCYPIPRHDTVYWYQQGPGQDPQFLISFYEKMQSDKGSIPDRFSAQQFSDYHSELNMSSLELGDSALYFCASSVKRGARGETQYFGPGTRLLVL.

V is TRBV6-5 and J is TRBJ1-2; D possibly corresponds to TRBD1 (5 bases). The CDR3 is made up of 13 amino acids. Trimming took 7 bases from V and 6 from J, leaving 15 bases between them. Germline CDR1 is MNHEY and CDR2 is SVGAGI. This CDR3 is CASKRGVGHGYTF. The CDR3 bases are TGTGCCAGCAAACGGGGGGTTGGCCATGGCTACACCTTC.

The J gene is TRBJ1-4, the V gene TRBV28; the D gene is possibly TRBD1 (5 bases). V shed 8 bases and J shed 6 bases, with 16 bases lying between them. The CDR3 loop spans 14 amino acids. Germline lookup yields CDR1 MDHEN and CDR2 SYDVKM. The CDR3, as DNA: TGTGCCAGCGGGCGGGGGGGTAATGATGAAAAACTGTTTTTT. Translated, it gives CASGRGGNDEKLFF. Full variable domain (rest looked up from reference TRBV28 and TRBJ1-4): DVKVTQSSRYLVKRTGEKVFLECVQDMDHENMFWYRQDPGLGLRLIYFSYDVKMKEKGDIPEGYSVSREKKERFSLILESASTNQTSMYLCASGRGGNDEKLFFGSGTQLSVL.

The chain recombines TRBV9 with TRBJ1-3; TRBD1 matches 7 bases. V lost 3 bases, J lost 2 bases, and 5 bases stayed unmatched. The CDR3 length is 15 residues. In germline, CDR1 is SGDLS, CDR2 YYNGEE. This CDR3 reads CASSEEGGAGNTIYF. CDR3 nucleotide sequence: TGTGCCAGCAGCGAAGAAGGGGGCGCTGGAAACACCATATATTTT.

As DNA, the CDR3 is TGTGCCAGCAGCTTAACTAACGGGGCCAACGTCCTGACTTTC. It translates to CASSLTNGANVLTF. This chain joins TRBV7-2 and TRBJ2-6; D gene unclear. V was shortened by 2 bases and J by 4 bases, with 6 bases between the two germline ends. This CDR3 is 14 amino acids long. Per germline, CDR1 SGHTA and CDR2 FQGNSA.

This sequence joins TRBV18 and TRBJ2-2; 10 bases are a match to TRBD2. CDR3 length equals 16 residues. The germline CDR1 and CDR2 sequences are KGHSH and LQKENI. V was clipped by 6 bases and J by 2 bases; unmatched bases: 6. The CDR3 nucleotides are TGTGCCAGCTCTTCCGGACTAGCGGATAACACCGGGGAGCTGTTTTTT. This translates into CASSSGLADNTGELFF.

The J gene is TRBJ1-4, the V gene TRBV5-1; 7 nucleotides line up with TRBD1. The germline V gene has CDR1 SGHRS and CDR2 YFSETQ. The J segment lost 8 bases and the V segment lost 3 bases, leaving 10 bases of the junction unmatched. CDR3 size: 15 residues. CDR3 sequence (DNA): TGCGCCAGCAGCTCCCAGGGGGAGGCTCAAGAAAAACTGTTTTTT. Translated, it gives CASSSQGEAQEKLFF.

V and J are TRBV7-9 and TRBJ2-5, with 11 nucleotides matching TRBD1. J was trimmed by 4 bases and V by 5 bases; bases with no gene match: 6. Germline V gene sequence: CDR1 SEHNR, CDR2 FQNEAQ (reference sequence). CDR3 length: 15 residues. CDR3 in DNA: TGTGCCAGCAGCCGCCGGGACAGGGGGGCAGAGACCCAGTACTTC. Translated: CASSRRDRGAETQYF. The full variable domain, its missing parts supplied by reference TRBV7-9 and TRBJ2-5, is DTGVSQNPRHKITKRGQNVTFRCDPISEHNRLYWYRQTLGQGPEFLTYFQNEAQLEKSRLLSDRFSAERPKGSFSTLEIQRTEQGDSAMYLCASSRRDRGAETQYFGPGTRLLVL.

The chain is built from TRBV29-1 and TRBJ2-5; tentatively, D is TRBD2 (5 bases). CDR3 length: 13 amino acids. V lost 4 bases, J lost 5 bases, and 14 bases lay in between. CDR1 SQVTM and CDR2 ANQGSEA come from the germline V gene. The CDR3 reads CSVVLGAQETQYF. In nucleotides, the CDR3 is TGCAGCGTTGTTTTGGGAGCCCAGGAGACCCAGTACTTC.

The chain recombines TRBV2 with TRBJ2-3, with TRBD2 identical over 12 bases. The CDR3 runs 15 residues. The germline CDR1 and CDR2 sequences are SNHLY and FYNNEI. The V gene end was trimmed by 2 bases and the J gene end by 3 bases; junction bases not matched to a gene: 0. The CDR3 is CASSELAGGTDTQYF. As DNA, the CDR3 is TGTGCCAGCAGTGAACTAGCGGGAGGGACAGATACGCAGTATTTT.

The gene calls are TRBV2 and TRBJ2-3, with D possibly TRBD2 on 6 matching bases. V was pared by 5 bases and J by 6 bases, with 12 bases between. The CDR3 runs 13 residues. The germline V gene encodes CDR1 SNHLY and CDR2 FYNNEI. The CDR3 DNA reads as TGTGCCAGCAGTTTGGCGGGGTCGGATACGCAGTATTTT. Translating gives CASSLAGSDTQYF.

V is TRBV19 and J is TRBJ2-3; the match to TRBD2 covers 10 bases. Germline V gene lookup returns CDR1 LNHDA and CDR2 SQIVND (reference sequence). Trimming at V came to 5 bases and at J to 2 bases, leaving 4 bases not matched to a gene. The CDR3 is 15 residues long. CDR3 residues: CASSPGLAVTDTQYF. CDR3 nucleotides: TGTGCCAGTAGTCCTGGACTAGCGGTCACAGATACGCAGTATTTT.

The CDR3 loop reads CASSLGQGENQPQHF. In nucleotides, the CDR3 is TGCGCCAGCAGCTTGGGACAGGGCGAGAATCAGCCCCAGCATTTT. The rearrangement links TRBV5-1 to TRBJ1-5; 7 bases are a match to TRBD1. This CDR3 comprises 15 residues. V trimming: 0 bases; J trimming: 4 bases; junction bases outside the gene matches: 4. In germline, CDR1 is SGHRS, CDR2 YFSETQ.

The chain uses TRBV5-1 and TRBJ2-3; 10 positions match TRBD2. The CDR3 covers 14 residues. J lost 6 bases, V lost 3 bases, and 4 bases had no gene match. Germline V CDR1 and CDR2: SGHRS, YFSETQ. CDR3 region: CASSSLAGEDTQYF. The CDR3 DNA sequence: TGCGCCAGCAGCTCGCTAGCGGGGGAGGATACGCAGTATTTT.

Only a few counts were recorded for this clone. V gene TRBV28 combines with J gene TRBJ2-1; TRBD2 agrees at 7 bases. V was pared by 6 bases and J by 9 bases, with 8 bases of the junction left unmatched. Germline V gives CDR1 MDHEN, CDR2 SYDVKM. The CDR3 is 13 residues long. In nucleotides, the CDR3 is TGTGCCAGCAGCACCCGACTAGCTGGTGAGCAGTTCTTC. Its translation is CASSTRLAGEQFF.

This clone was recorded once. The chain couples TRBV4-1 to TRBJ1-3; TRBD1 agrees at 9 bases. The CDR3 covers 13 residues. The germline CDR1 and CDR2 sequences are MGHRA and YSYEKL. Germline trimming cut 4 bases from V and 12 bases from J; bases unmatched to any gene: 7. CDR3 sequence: CASSPDRGLGIYF. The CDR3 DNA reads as TGCGCCAGCAGCCCGGACAGGGGTTTGGGCATATATTTT.

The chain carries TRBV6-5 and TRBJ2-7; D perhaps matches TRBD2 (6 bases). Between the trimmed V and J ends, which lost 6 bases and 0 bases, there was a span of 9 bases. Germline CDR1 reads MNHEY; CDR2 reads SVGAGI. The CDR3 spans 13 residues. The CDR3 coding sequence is TGTGCCAGCAGAGCGGGCCCCTCCTACGAGCAGTACTTC. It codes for CASRAGPSYEQYF.

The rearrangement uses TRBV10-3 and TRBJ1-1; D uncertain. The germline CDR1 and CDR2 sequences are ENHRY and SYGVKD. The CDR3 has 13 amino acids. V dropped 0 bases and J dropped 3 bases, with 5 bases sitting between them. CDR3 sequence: CAISESSDTEAFF. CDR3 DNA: TGTGCCATCAGTGAGTCGTCCGACACTGAAGCTTTCTTT.

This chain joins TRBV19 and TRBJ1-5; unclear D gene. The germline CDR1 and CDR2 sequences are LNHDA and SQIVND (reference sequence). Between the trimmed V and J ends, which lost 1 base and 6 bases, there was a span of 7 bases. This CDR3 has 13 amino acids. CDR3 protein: CASSIGEVQPQHF. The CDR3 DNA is TGTGCCAGTAGTATAGGAGAGGTTCAGCCCCAGCATTTT.

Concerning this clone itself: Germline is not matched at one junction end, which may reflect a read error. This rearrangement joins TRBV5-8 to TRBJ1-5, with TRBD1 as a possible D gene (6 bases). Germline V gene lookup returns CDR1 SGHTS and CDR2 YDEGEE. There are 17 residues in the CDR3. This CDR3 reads CASSLVFQGYSNQPQNF. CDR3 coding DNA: TGTGCCAGCAGCTTGGTTTTTCAGGGGTATAGCAATCAGCCCCAGAATTTT. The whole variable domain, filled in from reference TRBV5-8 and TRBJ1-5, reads EAGVTQSPTHLIKTRGQQATLRCSPISGHTSVYWYQQALGLGLQFLLWYDEGEERNRGNFPPRFSGRQFPNYSSELNVNALELEDSALYLCASSLVFQGYSNQPQNFGDGTRLSIL.

In DNA, the CDR3 is TGTGCCTGGAGTCGACAGGGCCCCAATCAGCCCCAGCATTTT. Translating gives CAWSRQGPNQPQHF. The J gene is TRBJ1-5, the V gene TRBV30; the match to TRBD1 covers 7 bases. The germline CDR1 and CDR2 sequences are GTSNPN and SVGIG (reference sequence). V dropped 2 bases and J dropped 3; count of bases not matched to a gene: 4. The CDR3 extends over 14 amino acids.

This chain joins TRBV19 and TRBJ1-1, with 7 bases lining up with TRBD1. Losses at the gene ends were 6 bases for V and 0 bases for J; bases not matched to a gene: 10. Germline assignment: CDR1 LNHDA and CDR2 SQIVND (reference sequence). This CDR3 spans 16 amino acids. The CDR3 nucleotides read TGTGCCAGTAGCAGAGGGACAGCGCTCATGAACACTGAAGCTTTCTTT. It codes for CASSRGTALMNTEAFF.

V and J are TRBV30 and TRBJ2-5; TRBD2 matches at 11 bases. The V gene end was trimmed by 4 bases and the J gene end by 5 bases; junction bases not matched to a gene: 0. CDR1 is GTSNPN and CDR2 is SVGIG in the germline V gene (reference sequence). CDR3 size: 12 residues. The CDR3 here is CAWTSGRETQYF. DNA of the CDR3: TGTGCCTGGACTAGCGGGAGGGAGACCCAGTACTTC.

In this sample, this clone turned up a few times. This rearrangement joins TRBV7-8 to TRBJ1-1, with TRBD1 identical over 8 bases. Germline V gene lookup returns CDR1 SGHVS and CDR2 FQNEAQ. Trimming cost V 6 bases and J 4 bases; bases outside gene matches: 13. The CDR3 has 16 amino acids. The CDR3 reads CASRPSQDRGGTEAFF. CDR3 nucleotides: TGTGCCAGCAGACCATCCCAAGACAGGGGAGGCACTGAAGCTTTCTTT.

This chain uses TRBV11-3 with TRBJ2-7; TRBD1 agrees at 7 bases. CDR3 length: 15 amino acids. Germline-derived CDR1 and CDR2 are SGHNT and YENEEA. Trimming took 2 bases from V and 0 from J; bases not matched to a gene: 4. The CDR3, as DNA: TGTGCCAGCAGCTTACCGGGACAGCGCTCCTACGAGCAGTACTTC. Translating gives CASSLPGQRSYEQYF.

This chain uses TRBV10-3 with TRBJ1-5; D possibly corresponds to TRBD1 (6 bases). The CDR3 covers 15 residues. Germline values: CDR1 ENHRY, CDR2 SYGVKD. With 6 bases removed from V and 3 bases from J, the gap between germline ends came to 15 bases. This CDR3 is CAIRRDTQPNQPQHF. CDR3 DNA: TGTGCCATCAGGAGGGACACCCAACCCAATCAGCCCCAGCATTTT.

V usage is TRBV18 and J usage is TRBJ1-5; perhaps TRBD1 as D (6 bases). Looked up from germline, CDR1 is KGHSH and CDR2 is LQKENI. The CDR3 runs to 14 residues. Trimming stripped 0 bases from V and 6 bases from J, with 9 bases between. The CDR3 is CASSPPGGIQPQHF. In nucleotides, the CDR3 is TGTGCCAGCTCACCACCAGGGGGAATTCAGCCCCAGCATTTT.